This T cell receptor (beta chain) emerged from a study of PD-L1 blockade in urothelial cancer. Only in-frame clones appear in the TCRdb table, and some are missing; sequencing was by immunoSEQ multiplex PCR. In the table there are 45,000 to 50,000 clones, approximately 90% of which are singletons. The specimen was PBMCs, collected around atezolizumab (anti-PD-L1) treatment. The sequence was collected from an elderly man with urothelial cancer.

CDR3 protein: CASSVEGSSNQPQHF. The CDR3 bases are TGTGCCAGCAGCGTAGAAGGGAGTTCCAATCAGCCCCAGCATTTT. The gene calls are TRBV9 and TRBJ1-5; D call uncertain. The CDR3 totals 15 residues. V shed 0 bases and J shed 3 bases, with 10 bases lying between them. Germline V gene lookup returns CDR1 SGDLS and CDR2 YYNGEE. Full variable domain (missing parts from reference TRBV9 and TRBJ1-5): DSGVTQTPKHLITATGQRVTLRCSPRSGDLSVYWYQQSLDQGLQFLIQYYNGEERAKGNILERFSAQQFPDLHSELNLSSLELGDSALYFCASSVEGSSNQPQHFGDGTRLSIL.